This T cell receptor beta chain was identified in a study of identical twins. Overall study results and limits: High-abundance cord blood beta clonotypes had fewer insertions; memory repertoires showed none. Excess twin sharing in beta out-of-frame sequences was weaker.

Using its own MiXCR run on the 5' RACE reads, TCRdb lists one record per CDR3 protein. The sample lists roughly 570,000 distinct CDR3 sequences, 9% to 10% occurring once. Germline V lookup: CDR1 MNHNS, CDR2 SASEGT. The CDR3 spans 14 residues. The germline V and J ends were trimmed by 3 bases and 7 bases, with 15 bases remaining between them. This clonotype occurred many times. What it recognizes is unknown. The same sample was also studied in work on yellow fever vaccine responses in identical twins. That investigation notes: Twin vaccine T cell responses reportedly seemed partly convergent, partly personalized.

Sequenced sample: PBMCs. The chain uses TRBV6-1 and TRBJ2-5, with D possibly being TRBD1 or TRBD2 (7 bases each). This receptor was identified in a woman younger than 35 in good health. The CDR3 reads CASSEGGTARTQYF. The CDR3 region has the DNA TGTGCCAGCAGTGAGGGGGGGACAGCGAGGACCCAGTACTTC.